Below, 17 T cell receptor beta chains from the same sample are listed, as sequenced in a study of CD8 T cells in ankylosing spondylitis. Overall study findings and caveats: Blood from ankylosing spondylitis patients appeared to carry a characteristic roughly 8-variant TCR beta motif.

TCRdb redid the calling of the 5' RACE reads with MiXCR, one entry per CDR3 protein. This table holds about 330,000 distinct CDR3 sequences, 8% found once. The antigens of these receptors remain unknown. The sequenced sample was blood, either unsorted or a sorted T cell fraction (not recorded which). The receptors derive from a male donor with ankylosing spondylitis.

Only a few counts were recorded for this clonotype. V and J are TRBV4-3 and TRBJ2-7; 7 positions match TRBD2. Germline assignment: CDR1 LGHNA and CDR2 YSLEER. This CDR3 has 17 residues. The V segment lost 1 base and the J segment 2 bases; nucleotides outside the gene matches: 11. The CDR3 sequence is CASSQGGLAEGTYEQYF. The CDR3 coding sequence is TGCGCCAGCAGCCAAGGGGGCCTAGCGGAGGGAACCTACGAGCAGTACTTC.

This clonotype was seen at least ten times. CDR3 in DNA: TGTGCCAGCACTATACTCGGAGTGGGTGAGCAGTTCTTC. It yields the protein CASTILGVGEQFF. V and J are TRBV12-3 or TRBV12-4 and TRBJ2-1; D is ambiguous. The CDR3 length is 13 residues. V was clipped by 7 bases and J by 9 bases, with 16 bases between them.

This clonotype has a count of ten or more. The chain couples TRBV29-1 to TRBJ2-7, with TRBD2 matching over 13 bases. Germline V gives CDR1 SQVTM, CDR2 ANQGSEA. The CDR3 runs 14 residues. The V segment lost 7 bases and the J segment 5 bases; nucleotides outside the gene matches: 8. CDR3 sequence (DNA): TGCAGCGCCCTACTGACTAGCGGGAGGCACGAGCAGTACTTC. It encodes CSALLTSGRHEQYF.

The chain couples TRBV5-1 to TRBJ1-3; 8 nucleotides line up with TRBD1. CDR1 and CDR2 from the germline V gene are SGHRS and YFSETQ. The CDR3 has 18 amino acids. V dropped 4 bases and J dropped 0; count of bases not matched to a gene: 12. In DNA form, the CDR3 reads TGCGCCAGCAGCATTGGCGGACAGGGAAGGCACTCTGGAAACACCATATATTTT. This gives the protein CASSIGGQGRHSGNTIYF.

In regard to this clonotype: A clone one base away is much larger, so this may be a read error. The V call is TRBV7-2, the J call TRBJ2-7; possibly TRBD1 or TRBD2 for D (6 bases each). This CDR3 spans 14 amino acids. Between the trimmed V and J ends, which lost 1 base and 4 bases, there was a span of 11 bases. Germline-derived CDR1 and CDR2 are SGHTA and FQGNSA. CDR3 bases: TGTGCCAGCAGCTTAGAAGGGGGGACTTACGAGCAGTACTTC. Protein product: CASSLEGGTYEQYF. Full variable domain (remainder filled in from reference TRBV7-2 and TRBJ2-7): GAGVSQSPSNKVTEKGKDVELRCDPISGHTALYWYRQSLGQGLEFLIYFQGNSAPDKSGLPSDRFSAERTGGSVSTLTIQRTQQEDSAVYLCASSLEGGTYEQYFGPGTRLTVT.

This chain connects TRBV6-1 to TRBJ2-1, with 8 bases identical to TRBD1. V lost 7 bases and J lost 8; bases outside the gene matches: 13. The V gene's germline CDR1 is MNHNS and CDR2 SASEGT. The CDR3 runs 15 residues. CDR3 nucleotide sequence: TGTGCCAGCACCAACTTAAAAGGACAGGGATATGAGCAGTTCTTC. This gives the protein CASTNLKGQGYEQFF.

This clonotype was counted between two and nine times. The chain couples TRBV14 to TRBJ2-3; D possibly uses TRBD1 or TRBD2 (5 bases each). Germline CDR1 SGHDN, CDR2 FVKESK. Between the trimmed V and J ends, which lost 8 bases and 4 bases, there was a span of 16 bases. There are 14 residues in the CDR3. The chain's CDR3 is CASPPRGVPDTQYF. The DNA for the CDR3 is TGTGCCAGCCCCCCCCGAGGGGTCCCAGATACGCAGTATTTT.

V usage is TRBV6-5 and J usage is TRBJ2-7, with a possible D match to TRBD2 (6 bases). Germline V gives CDR1 MNHEY, CDR2 SVGAGI. The CDR3 is 12 amino acids. Trimming shortened V by 4 bases and J by 9 bases, and 13 bases separated the two germline ends. The CDR3 coding sequence is TGTGCCAGCAGTTCTCGGGGAGCGGGGCAGTACTTC. Translation: CASSSRGAGQYF.

This clonotype was recorded at least ten times. J is TRBJ2-2 and V is TRBV7-6, with D tentatively TRBD2 (5 bases). V was shortened by 0 bases and J by 4 bases, with 12 bases between the two germline ends. The CDR3 runs to 16 residues. The V gene's germline CDR1 is SGHVS and CDR2 FNYEAQ. The DNA of the CDR3 is TGTGCCAGCAGCTTAGCTCTCCCCGGAGGCACCGGGGAGCTGTTTTTT. Protein product: CASSLALPGGTGELFF.

In this sample, this clonotype turned up a few times. The chain carries TRBV9 and TRBJ2-2; 7 positions match TRBD1. This CDR3 is 15 amino acids long. CDR1 and CDR2 (germline): SGDLS, YYNGEE. V shed 3 bases and J 4 bases; nucleotides not matched to a gene: 6. CDR3 sequence reads: CASSARQGSTGELFF. The CDR3 DNA is TGTGCCAGCAGCGCCCGACAGGGTTCCACCGGGGAGCTGTTTTTT.

In its sample, this clonotype was seen a few times. The rearrangement joins TRBV2 to TRBJ1-5, with D possibly being TRBD1 (5 bases). The CDR3 runs to 13 residues. Germline lookup yields CDR1 SNHLY and CDR2 FYNNEI. V lost 10 bases to trimming and J lost 9 bases, with 19 bases between them. CDR3 residues: CATARDGDWPQHF. For the CDR3, the DNA is TGTGCCACCGCGAGGGACGGGGATTGGCCCCAGCATTTT.

This clonotype was recorded many times. The chain links TRBV5-1 to TRBJ2-7; 8 nucleotides line up with TRBD2. The CDR3 is made up of 16 amino acids. Germline CDR1 SGHRS, CDR2 YFSETQ. After removal of 3 bases from V and 4 bases from J, the junction contained 12 bases not matched to a gene. The CDR3 DNA reads as TGCGCCAGCAGCTCAAAGGGACTAGGGGAAAGATACGAGCAGTACTTC. Its translation is CASSSKGLGERYEQYF.

This clonotype was counted only a few times. The rearrangement joins TRBV2 to TRBJ2-1, with D unclear. Germline V gene data show CDR1 as SNHLY and CDR2 as FYNNEI. Between the trimmed V and J ends, which lost 7 bases and 7 bases, there was a span of 11 bases. This CDR3 has 12 amino acids. The CDR3 loop is CASTLLRNEQFF. Written as DNA, the CDR3 is TGTGCCAGCACCTTACTACGAAATGAGCAGTTCTTC.

This clonotype was recorded many times. The chain is built from TRBV19 and TRBJ2-3; D is unresolved. CDR1 and CDR2 (germline): LNHDA, SQIVND (reference sequence). Trimming removed 3 bases from V and 4 bases from J, with 8 bases in between. The CDR3 loop spans 13 amino acids. DNA of the CDR3: TGTGCCAGTAGTATCCCCGGGTCAGATACGCAGTATTTT. It is translated as CASSIPGSDTQYF.

Regarding this clonotype: It may be a read error: a sequence one base away is much more abundant. The chain is built from TRBV29-1 and TRBJ2-7, with D perhaps being TRBD1 or TRBD2 (5 bases each). This CDR3 contains 13 residues. Germline V gene sequence: CDR1 SQVTM, CDR2 ANQGSEA. Trimming took 5 bases from V and 2 from J, leaving 13 bases between them. The CDR3 protein is CSVPGPRAYEQYF. The CDR3 region has the DNA TGCAGCGTTCCGGGACCACGAGCCTACGAGCAGTACTTC.

This rearrangement joins TRBV25-1 to TRBJ1-2; D call uncertain. CDR1 is MGHDK, CDR2 SYGVNS, per germline. The CDR3 extends over 15 amino acids. The ends were cut back, 2 bases at V and 8 bases at J, with 18 bases in the middle. The CDR3 nucleotides read TGTGCCAGCAGTGAAGGTGGGGTTCGGCTCGCCGGCTACACCTTC. Translated, it gives CASSEGGVRLAGYTF.

Many counts were recorded for this clonotype. The chain is built from TRBV4-2 and TRBJ2-5; no clear D gene. This CDR3 region has 13 residues. V lost 0 bases to trimming and J lost 4 bases, with 6 bases between them. Germline values: CDR1 LGHNA, CDR2 YNFKEQ. The DNA of the CDR3 is TGTGCCAGCAGCCAAGATGCTGTAGAGACCCAGTACTTC. This encodes CASSQDAVETQYF.